This T cell receptor (beta chain) was recovered during a study of PD-L1 blockade in urothelial cancer. Looking at the study overall: Atezolizumab (1,200 mg intravenously every 3 weeks) began in the mid-2010s for patients. Analysis of blood occurred 3 weeks (second dose) and 6 weeks after treatment start.

The sample's time point: peripheral blood 6 weeks after treatment start. Clones were sequenced by immunoSEQ multiplex PCR, and TCRdb holds only the in-frame ones, with some missing. The sample carries roughly 45,000 clones, 80% to 90% recorded once. Germline V gives CDR1 LNHDA, CDR2 SQIVND (reference sequence). This CDR3 is built from 20 residues. The J segment lost 1 base and the V segment lost 2 bases, leaving 15 bases of the junction unmatched. The receptor was isolated from a man in his 70s with urothelial cancer. The starting material was PBMCs, obtained around atezolizumab (anti-PD-L1) treatment. The chain links TRBV19 to TRBJ2-2; 8 bases line up with TRBD1. The CDR3 DNA is TGTGCCAGTAGTATAACGAGGACAGGGTTATTGCGGGGGAACACCGGGGAGCTGTTTTTT. It translates to CASSITRTGLLRGNTGELFF.